The text below deals with one T cell receptor beta chain. Its recognized antigen is unknown. Per-base quality was not reported, and no clone a single base away is much larger than it. This sample was taken from a study of blood T cells in healthy people across ages (dated by TCRdb to the mid-2010s). For the wider study: In model experiments, roughly one uniquely barcoded TCR beta cDNA molecule per two T cells was captured by template switching. Age-related changes in TCR beta repertoire diversity were measured in the study by deep sequencing normalized with unique cDNA molecular identifiers. The donors were divided into four age groups: young (average approximately 15 years), middle-aged (approximately 41), aged (approximately 64) and long-lived (82). To avoid experimental bias, donors of different ages were spread randomly across the sequencing lanes. The study analyzed two additional independent replicas of 1 million unique cDNA reads from the same blood draw for two donors, one aged 18 to 30 and one aged 80 or older.

What the research found in general, with its limitations: Total diversity estimates from one million sequenced T cells were considered lower bounds and underestimates. Bulk unsorted PBMC profiling prevented conclusive comparison of naive and antigen-experienced compartments. As age increased, observed TCR beta diversity per million T cells dropped in a roughly linear way, and a significant reduction was already evident by age 40. The CMV infection status of donors was not known, potentially confounding age-related changes in expanded clonotypes. There was a strong correlation between observed TCR beta diversity and the percentage of naive T cells measured by flow cytometry. Compared with the aged group, the long-lived group had more naive CD4+ T cells, fewer expanded clones and increased TCR diversity, a pattern suggesting age selection.

Library prep was done by 5' RACE. The sample was run on an Illumina HiSeq 2500. A second roughly 7 to 11 cycle PCR used a sample-barcoded 5' primer and a J-beta primer mix. Each TCR beta cDNA molecule received a unique molecular identifier from a template-switch 5' adaptor carrying 12 random nucleotides. At least 2.5 million CDR3-containing paired-end reads were obtained from each sample. First-strand cDNA synthesis was performed from all RNA using the Mint cDNA synthesis kit, with priming by a TRBC-specific oligonucleotide. After uracil-DNA glycosylase treatment, a first 18-cycle PCR used universal primers M1SS and BC2_uni_R on all cDNA. Regarding the original processing steps: Normalization of each sample was performed by random selection of 1 million high-quality reads, each carrying a distinct molecular identifier. Reads sharing molecular identifiers were discarded rather than binned into consensus sequences. MiTCR, run with a Q25 quality threshold and the strictest error-elimination algorithm, handled CDR3 identification, clonotype clustering and error correction. A nonparametric unseen species model with Euler transformation was used to estimate a lower bound on total TCR beta diversity. TCRdb redid the processing of the public reads, applying fastp at Q25 and MiXCR, and retained in-frame beta chains. A single entry per CDR3 protein holds the most common genes and DNA from its merged rows. TCRdb, not the authors, supplied the V and J calls. For this sample there are about 2 million distinct CDR3 sequences; just under 50% appear just once. Around 2.1% of the sample is in the top ten clones.

Sequences SEHNR (CDR1) and FQNEAQ (CDR2) are obtained from the germline V gene (reference sequence). The germline V and J ends show losses of 4 bases and 5 bases respectively, and no gene match explains 5 bases of the junction. Its CDR3 holds 13 amino acids, cysteine through phenylalanine. The read is trimmed to its CDR3 DNA, 39 bases read in frame from base 1. The roughly 39 donors, aged about 6 to 95 years, were systemically healthy Caucasian individuals from Russia. Each donor gave approximately 9.4 milliliters of peripheral blood, drawn into EDTA-treated Vacutainer tubes. Ficoll-Paque density-gradient centrifugation was used to isolate PBMCs, with at least 6.5 million per sample. Trizol reagent was used to extract total RNA from PBMCs, with at least 5.5 micrograms per sample. The percentages of naive CD45RAhigh/CD27high T cells were determined by flow cytometry on a PBMC aliquot from every donor.

Here the chain combines TRBV7-9 and TRBJ2-7, with TRBD1 identical over 7 junction bases. This TCR was recovered from a woman in her 40s in good health. Specimen: blood. The CDR3 protein is CASSSDRQHEQYF. The nucleotide sequence is TGTGCCAGCAGCTCGGACAGGCAGCACGAGCAGTACTTC.